This T cell receptor (beta chain) stems from a study of T cells in Graves' hyperthyroidism and ophthalmopathy (dated by TCRdb to about 2019). Regarding the complete study: To identify TCR V-J signatures that set the groups apart, the researchers used a discovery cohort of about a hundred patients, made up of fewer than 50 with Graves' ophthalmopathy and 57 with stable Graves' hyperthyroidism. Whether ophthalmopathy could be predicted prospectively was tested in an independent validation cohort made up of 18 to 20 hyperthyroidism patients plus 17 patients who later progressed to ophthalmopathy. In addition, the study compared T-cell repertoires in thyroid tissue and in blood from 6 or 7 Graves' hyperthyroidism patients. Following sampling, methimazole starting at 30 mg daily was given to hyperthyroidism patients, and high-dose intravenous methylprednisolone was given to ophthalmopathy patients. According to the paper, TCR Vbeta CDR3 sequencing was carried out on about 140 peripheral blood samples, which came from fewer than 50 ophthalmopathy, approximately 78 hyperthyroidism and about 17 progressor patients. The 75 to 100 discovery patients were divided at random into training and test sets in a 7:3 ratio. What the authors observed across the whole study: In validation, progression to ophthalmopathy was predicted by the model with around 71% sensitivity and approximately 78% specificity, a median of roughly 6 months before onset. Most expanded thyroid clonotypes (frequency above 0.001) were also found in blood, which suggests that blood repertoires may mirror thyroid immune responses. No statistical method was used to set the sample size in advance, and investigators knew the group allocation. A 13 V-J signature model separated ophthalmopathy from stable hyperthyroidism, with approximately 86% sensitivity and approximately 81% specificity in cross-validation and 80%/75% in testing.

Of note for this clonotype: Which antigen it targets is not known. Per-nucleotide qualities are absent, and no much larger clonotype sits a single base away.

There are 13 amino acids in the CDR3, from cysteine to phenylalanine inclusive. The sequence is cut down to CDR3 DNA, 39 bases in frame from base 1. The V end loses 3 bases and the J end loses 10 bases, and a stretch of 10 bases separates them. CDR1 LNHNV and CDR2 YYDKDF are derived from the germline V gene (reference sequence). TCR beta CDR3 regions were amplified from RNA transcripts. A first-round RT-PCR of the TCR CDR3 used the HTBI primer set with the Qiagen OneStep RT-PCR kit. Libraries were constructed in a second round of multiplex PCR, after which size selection and purification were performed. The libraries were sequenced on an Illumina HiSeq2000 using paired-end 100 bp reads. As for the authors' bioinformatics: SOAPnuke was used to process the raw data, removing reads that contained adapters or uncalled bases, had a mean Phred below 15, or lacked an exact match to the constant primer or identifier. COPE v1.2.5 was used to merge high-quality paired reads, and clonotypes were defined as unique nucleotide sequences. Clonotypes were aligned to IMGT TRBV, TRBD and TRBJ reference segments using MiTCR v1.1. The analysis was restricted to V-J combinations with a frequency above 0.0001, which together covered 99.2% of the repertoires. The TCS score was defined as the ratio of F50 (clonal expansion) to E x V (chaos), calculated using BLOSUM62-based TCRdist between CDR3 peptides within each V-J. Welch's t-statistics and random forest reduced fewer than 550 V-J features to roughly 13, which were used in a naive Bayes classifier (R e1071). TCRdb ran its own pipeline on the public reads, namely fastp trimming at Q25 and MiXCR clone calling, and kept in-frame beta chains. Rows with one shared CDR3 protein collapse into an entry with the most common genes and DNA. The V and J calls here are based on TCRdb, not the publication. The sample records around 540,000 distinct CDR3 sequences, just over 45% of which are singletons. The ten largest clones take up 8.2% of the sample.

A patient counted as having stable Graves' hyperthyroidism if no progression to ophthalmopathy occurred over 18 months of follow-up. Hyperthyroidism patients were newly diagnosed, had a disease duration of under 2 months, and were aged 18 to 65 years. Any patient with an uncontrolled infection, another autoimmune disease, pregnancy or lactation was excluded. Diagnoses were based on clinical symptoms, serum thyroxine and TRAb, thyroid ultrasound and orbital computed tomography. Total RNA was extracted using Trizol reagent, and RNA quality was assessed on an Agilent 2100 Bioanalyzer. The chain is made from TRBV15 and TRBJ2-6; 6 matching bases give a weak D call of TRBD2. The source is a young woman with Graves' hyperthyroidism. Donor details come from another sample of the same person, matched by shared clones. The sample taken for sequencing was peripheral blood or thyroid tissue (not recorded which). This receptor has the CDR3 CATSSWGVNVLTF. The DNA reads TGTGCCACCAGCAGCTGGGGGGTGAACGTCCTGACTTTC.